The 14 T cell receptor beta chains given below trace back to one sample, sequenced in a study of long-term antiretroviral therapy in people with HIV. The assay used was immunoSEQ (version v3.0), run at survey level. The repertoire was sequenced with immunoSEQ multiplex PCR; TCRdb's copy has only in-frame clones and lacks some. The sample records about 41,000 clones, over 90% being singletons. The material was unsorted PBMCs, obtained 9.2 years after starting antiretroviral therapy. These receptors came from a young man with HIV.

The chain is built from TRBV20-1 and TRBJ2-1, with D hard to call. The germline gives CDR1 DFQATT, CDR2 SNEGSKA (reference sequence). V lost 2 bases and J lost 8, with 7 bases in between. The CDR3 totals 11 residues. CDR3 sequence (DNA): TGCAGTGCTAGAACGGTCGATGAGCAGTTCTTC. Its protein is CSARTVDEQFF.

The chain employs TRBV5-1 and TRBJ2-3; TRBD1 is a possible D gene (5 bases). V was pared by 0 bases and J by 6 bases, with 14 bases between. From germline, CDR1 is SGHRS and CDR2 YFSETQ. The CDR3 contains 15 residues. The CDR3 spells CASSLEAGRLDTQYF. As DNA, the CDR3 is TGCGCCAGCAGCTTGGAGGCAGGGCGTCTGGATACGCAGTATTTT.

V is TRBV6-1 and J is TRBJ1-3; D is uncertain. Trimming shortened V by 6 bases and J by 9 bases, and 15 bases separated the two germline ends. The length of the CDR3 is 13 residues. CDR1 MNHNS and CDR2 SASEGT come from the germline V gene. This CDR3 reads CASRPALSGTIYF. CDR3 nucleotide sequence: TGTGCCAGCAGGCCAGCCTTGAGTGGCACCATATATTTT.

The CDR3 sequence: CARSLARTGVSPLHF. The DNA of the CDR3 is TGTGCCAGAAGCTTAGCGAGGACAGGGGTTTCACCCCTCCACTTT. The chain couples TRBV7-5 to TRBJ1-6; TRBD1 was called by the table and not checked on the DNA. TRBV7-5 is termed a pseudogene. The CDR3 spans 15 residues.

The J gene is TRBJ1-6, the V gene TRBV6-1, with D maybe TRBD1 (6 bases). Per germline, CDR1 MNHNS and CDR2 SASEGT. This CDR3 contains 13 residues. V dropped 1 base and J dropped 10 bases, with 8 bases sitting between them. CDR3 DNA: TGTGCCAGCAGTGAAGACAGGGAATCACCCCTCCACTTT. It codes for CASSEDRESPLHF.

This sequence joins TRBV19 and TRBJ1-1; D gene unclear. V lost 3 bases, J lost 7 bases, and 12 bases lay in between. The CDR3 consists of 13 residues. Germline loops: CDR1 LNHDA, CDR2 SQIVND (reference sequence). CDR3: CASSMPGRNEAFF. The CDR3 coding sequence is TGTGCCAGTAGTATGCCAGGTAGGAATGAAGCTTTCTTT.

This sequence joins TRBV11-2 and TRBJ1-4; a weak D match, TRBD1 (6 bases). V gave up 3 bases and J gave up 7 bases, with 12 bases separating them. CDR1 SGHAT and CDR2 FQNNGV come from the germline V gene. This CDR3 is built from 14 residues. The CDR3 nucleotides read TGTGCCAGCAGCTTGGCGGGGGCGTCTGAAAAACTGTTTTTT. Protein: CASSLAGASEKLFF.

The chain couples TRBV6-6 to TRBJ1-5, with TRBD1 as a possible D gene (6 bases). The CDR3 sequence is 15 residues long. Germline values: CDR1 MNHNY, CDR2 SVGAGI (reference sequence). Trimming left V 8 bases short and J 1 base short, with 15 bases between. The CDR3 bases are TGTGCCAGCTCTTACAGGGTGGGAAGCAATCAGCCCCAGCATTTT. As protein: CASSYRVGSNQPQHF.

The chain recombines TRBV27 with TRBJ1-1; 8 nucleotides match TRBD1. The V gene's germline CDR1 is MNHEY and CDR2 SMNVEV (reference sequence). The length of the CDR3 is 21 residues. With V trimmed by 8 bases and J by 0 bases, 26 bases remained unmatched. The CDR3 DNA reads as TGTGCCAGCGGCCCGAGTTTAGGGACAGGTCATGAGATTTTTATGAACACTGAAGCTTTCTTT. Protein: CASGPSLGTGHEIFMNTEAFF.

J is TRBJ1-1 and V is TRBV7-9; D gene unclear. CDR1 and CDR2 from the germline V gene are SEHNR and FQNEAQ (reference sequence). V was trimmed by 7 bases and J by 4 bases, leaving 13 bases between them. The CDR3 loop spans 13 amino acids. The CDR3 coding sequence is TGTGCCAGCACCTCCCCCGTGGGCACTGAAGCTTTCTTT. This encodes CASTSPVGTEAFF.

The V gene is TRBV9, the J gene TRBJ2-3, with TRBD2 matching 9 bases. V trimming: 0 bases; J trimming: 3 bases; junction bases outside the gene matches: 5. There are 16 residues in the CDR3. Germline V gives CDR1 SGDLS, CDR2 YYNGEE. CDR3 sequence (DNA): TGTGCCAGCAGCGTAGATAAGCGGGGGGATACAGATACGCAGTATTTT. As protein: CASSVDKRGDTDTQYF.

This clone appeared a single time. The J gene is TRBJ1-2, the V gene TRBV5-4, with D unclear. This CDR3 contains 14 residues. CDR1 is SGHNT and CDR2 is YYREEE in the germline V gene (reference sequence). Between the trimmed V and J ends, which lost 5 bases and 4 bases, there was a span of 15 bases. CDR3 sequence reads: CASRFPGQGYGYTF. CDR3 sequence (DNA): TGTGCCAGCAGATTTCCGGGCCAAGGCTATGGCTACACCTTC. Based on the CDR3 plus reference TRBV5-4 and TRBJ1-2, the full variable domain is ETGVTQSPTHLIKTRGQQVTLRCSSQSGHNTVSWYQQALGQGPQFIFQYYREEENGRGNFPPRFSGLQFPNYSSELNVNALELDDSALYLCASRFPGQGYGYTFGSGTRLTVV.

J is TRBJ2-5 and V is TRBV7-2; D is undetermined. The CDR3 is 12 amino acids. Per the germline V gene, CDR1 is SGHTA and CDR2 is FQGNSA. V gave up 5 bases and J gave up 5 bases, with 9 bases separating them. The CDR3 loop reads CASSQTRETQYF. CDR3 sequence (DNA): TGTGCCAGCAGCCAAACAAGGGAGACCCAGTACTTC.

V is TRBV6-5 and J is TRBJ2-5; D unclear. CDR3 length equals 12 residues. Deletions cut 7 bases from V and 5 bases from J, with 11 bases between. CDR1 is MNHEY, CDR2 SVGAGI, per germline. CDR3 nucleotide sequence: TGTGCCAGCAACACAGTTGGGGAGACCCAGTACTTC. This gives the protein CASNTVGETQYF.